This T cell receptor (beta chain) was identified in a study of regulatory T cells in long-lasting Graves disease. This CDR3 spans 13 amino acids. V was shortened by 8 bases and J by 7 bases, with 18 bases between the two germline ends. Germline V gene sequence: CDR1 MDHEN, CDR2 SYDVKM. The authors built TCR beta libraries using iRepertoire HTBI primers and Arm-PCR of CDR3 regions. TCRdb analysed the multiplex PCR reads with MiXCR anew, one entry per CDR3 protein. This table has around 300,000 distinct CDR3 sequences, roughly a fifth appearing once. Time point defined: persistent/refractory GD, antithyroid drugs over 5 years with positive TRAb. PBMC-derived RNA was used for the TCR library.

V gene TRBV28 combines with J gene TRBJ2-7, with a tentative D call TRBD1 (6 bases). This TCR derives from a female donor with Graves disease. The starting material was peripheral blood mononuclear cells (PBMCs), obtained when the disease was refractory, from a patient treated with antithyroid drugs. The CDR3 region has the DNA TGTGCCAGCTCGTTACAGGGAGTTGTTGAGCAGTACTTC. This encodes CASSLQGVVEQYF. Using reference TRBV28 and TRBJ2-7 for the parts outside the CDR3, the full variable domain is DVKVTQSSRYLVKRTGEKVFLECVQDMDHENMFWYRQDPGLGLRLIYFSYDVKMKEKGDIPEGYSVSREKKERFSLILESASTNQTSMYLCASSLQGVVEQYFGPGTRLTVT.